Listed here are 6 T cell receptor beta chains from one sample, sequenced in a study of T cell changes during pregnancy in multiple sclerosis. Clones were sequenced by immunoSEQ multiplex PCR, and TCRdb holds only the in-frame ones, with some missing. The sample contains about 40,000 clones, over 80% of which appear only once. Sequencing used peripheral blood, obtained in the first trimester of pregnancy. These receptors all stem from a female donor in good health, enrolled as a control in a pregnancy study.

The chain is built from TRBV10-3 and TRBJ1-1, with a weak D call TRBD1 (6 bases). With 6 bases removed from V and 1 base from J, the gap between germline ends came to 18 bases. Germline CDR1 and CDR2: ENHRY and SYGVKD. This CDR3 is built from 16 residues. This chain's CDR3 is CAISETRGPPNTEAFF. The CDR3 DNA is TGTGCCATCAGCGAAACCAGGGGCCCCCCGAACACTGAAGCTTTCTTT.

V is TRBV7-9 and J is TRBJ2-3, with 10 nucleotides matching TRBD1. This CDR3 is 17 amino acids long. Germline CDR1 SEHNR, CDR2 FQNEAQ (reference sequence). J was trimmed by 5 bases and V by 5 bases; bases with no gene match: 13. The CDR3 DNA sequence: TGTGCCAGCAGCCGGGACAGGGGCGGGAGGAGGGAAGATACGCAGTATTTT. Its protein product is CASSRDRGGRREDTQYF.

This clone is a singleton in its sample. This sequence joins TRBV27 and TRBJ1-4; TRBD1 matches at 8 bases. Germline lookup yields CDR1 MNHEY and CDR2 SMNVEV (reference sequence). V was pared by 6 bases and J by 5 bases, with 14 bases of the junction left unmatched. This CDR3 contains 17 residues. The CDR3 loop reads CASSSTSRTGKNEKLFF. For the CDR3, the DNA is TGTGCCAGCAGCTCTACTAGTAGGACAGGGAAGAATGAAAAACTGTTTTTT.

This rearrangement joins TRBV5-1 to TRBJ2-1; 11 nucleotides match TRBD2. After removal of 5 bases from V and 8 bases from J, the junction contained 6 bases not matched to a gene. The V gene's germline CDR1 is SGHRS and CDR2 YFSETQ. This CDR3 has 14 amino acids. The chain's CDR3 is CASRSSGGSHEQFF. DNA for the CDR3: TGCGCCAGCAGGTCTAGCGGGGGGAGCCATGAGCAGTTCTTC.

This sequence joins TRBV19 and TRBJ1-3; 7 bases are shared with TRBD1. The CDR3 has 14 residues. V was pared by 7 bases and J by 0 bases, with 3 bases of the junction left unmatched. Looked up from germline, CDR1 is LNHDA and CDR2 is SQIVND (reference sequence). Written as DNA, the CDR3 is TGTGCCAGTATCAGGGACAGCTCTGGAAACACCATATATTTT. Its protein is CASIRDSSGNTIYF.

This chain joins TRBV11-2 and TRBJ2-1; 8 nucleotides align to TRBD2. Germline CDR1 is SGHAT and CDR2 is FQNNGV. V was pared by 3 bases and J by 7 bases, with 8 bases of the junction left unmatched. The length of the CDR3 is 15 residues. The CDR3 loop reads CASSLPSGRSNEQFF. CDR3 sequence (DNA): TGTGCCAGCAGCTTGCCCAGCGGGAGATCAAATGAGCAGTTCTTC.